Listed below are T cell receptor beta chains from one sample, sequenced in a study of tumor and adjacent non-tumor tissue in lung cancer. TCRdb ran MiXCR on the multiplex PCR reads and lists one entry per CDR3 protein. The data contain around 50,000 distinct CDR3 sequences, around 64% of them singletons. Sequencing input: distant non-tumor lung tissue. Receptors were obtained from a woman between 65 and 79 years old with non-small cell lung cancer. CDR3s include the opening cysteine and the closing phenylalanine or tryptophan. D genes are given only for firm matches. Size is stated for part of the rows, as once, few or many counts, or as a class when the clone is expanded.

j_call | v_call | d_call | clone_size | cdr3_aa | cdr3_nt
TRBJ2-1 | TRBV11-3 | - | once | CASSSPFYNEQFF | TGTGCCAGCAGCTCACCCTTCTACAATGAGCAGTTCTTC
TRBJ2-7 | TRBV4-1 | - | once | CVSSQTGQGYEQYF | TGCGTCAGCAGCCAGACGGGACAAGGATACGAGCAGTACTTC
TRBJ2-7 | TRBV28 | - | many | CASSITFVGEQYF | TGTGCCAGCAGCATCACCTTTGTAGGCGAGCAGTACTTC
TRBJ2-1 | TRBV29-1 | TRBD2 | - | CSVEDWLAAYNEQFF | TGCAGCGTTGAAGATTGGCTAGCGGCCTACAATGAACAGTTCTTC
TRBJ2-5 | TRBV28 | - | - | CANSSGTYSQETQYF | TGTGCCAACAGTTCCGGGACGTATAGCCAAGAGACCCAGTACTTC
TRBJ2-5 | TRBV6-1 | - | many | CASGLTWDQETQYF | TGTGCCAGCGGGCTGACGTGGGACCAAGAGACCCAGTACTTC
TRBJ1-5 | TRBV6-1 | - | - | CASSEAQGQEPLHF | TGTGCCAGCAGTGAAGCGCAGGGTCAGGAGCCCCTGCATTTC
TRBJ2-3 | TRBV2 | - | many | CASEEGTDTQYF | TGTGCCAGTGAGGAAGGGACAGATACGCAGTATTTT
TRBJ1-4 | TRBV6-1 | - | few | CASSEVQGNEILFF | TGTGCCAGCAGTGAGGTACAGGGTAATGAGATACTGTTTTTT
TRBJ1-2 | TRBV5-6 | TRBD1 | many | CASSWGQATNYGYTF | TGTGCCAGCAGCTGGGGACAGGCGACTAACTATGGCTACACCTTC
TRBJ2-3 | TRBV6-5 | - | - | CTSSYSFMDTDTQYF | TGTACCAGCAGTTACTCGTTTATGGACACGGATACGCAGTATTTT